This record concerns one T cell receptor beta chain sequence. This sample was included in a study of CD8 T cells in Susac syndrome. cDNA came from approximately 0.5 to 1 ug RNA primed by random hexamers. immunoSEQ multiplex PCR amplified TCR beta CDR3 across 54 Vbeta, 13 Jbeta. MiXCR, run by TCRdb on the immunoSEQ multiplex PCR reads, gives a single entry per CDR3 protein. The profile covers about 300,000 distinct CDR3 sequences, with approximately 81% appearing a single time and approximately 0.11% taken by the ten largest. This CDR3 is built from 15 residues. The germline V and J ends were trimmed by 5 bases and 7 bases, with 17 bases remaining between them. Germline CDR1 reads MDHEN; CDR2 reads SYDVKM. Sequencing of TCR beta was undertaken in CD8+ and CD4+ T cells derived from blood.

The material sequenced was CD8+ T cells from PBMCs. This clonotype was obtained from a human donor with multiple sclerosis. The chain employs TRBV28 and TRBJ2-2, with D possibly matching TRBD1 (7 bases). CDR3: CASSILQGRGGELFF. For the CDR3, the DNA is TGTGCCAGCAGTATCCTACAGGGGCGGGGCGGGGAGCTGTTTTTT.